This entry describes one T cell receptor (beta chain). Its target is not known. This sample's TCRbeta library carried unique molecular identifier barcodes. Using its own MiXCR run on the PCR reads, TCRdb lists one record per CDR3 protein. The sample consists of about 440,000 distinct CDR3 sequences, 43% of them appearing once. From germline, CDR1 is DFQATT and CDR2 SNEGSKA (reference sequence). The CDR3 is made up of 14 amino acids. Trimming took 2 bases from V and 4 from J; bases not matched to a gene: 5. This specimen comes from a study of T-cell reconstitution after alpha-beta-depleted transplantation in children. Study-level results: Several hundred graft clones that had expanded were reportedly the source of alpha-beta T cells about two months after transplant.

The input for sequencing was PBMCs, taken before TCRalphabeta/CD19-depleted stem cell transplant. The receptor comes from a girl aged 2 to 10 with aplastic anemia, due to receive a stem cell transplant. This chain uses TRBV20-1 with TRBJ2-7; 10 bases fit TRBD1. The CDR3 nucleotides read TGCAGTGCTAGACTGACAGGGGGCGGGTACGAGCAGTACTTC. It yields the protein CSARLTGGGYEQYF.